A selection of T cell receptor gamma chains follows, all from one sample in a study of Vδ1+ human thymocytes. TCRdb reanalysed the multiplex PCR reads via CATT. The profile covers roughly 30,000 gamma-chain clones, with around 20% appearing a single time and roughly 1.9% taken by the ten largest. Sequenced: Vdelta1+ gamma-delta thymocytes from the thymus. The receptors were gathered from a boy in the first two years of life who had congenital heart surgery. CDR3s include the opening cysteine and the closing phenylalanine or tryptophan. For some rows the clone size is stated as once, few or many, or as a class when expanded; others skip it.

CDR3 length,clone size,J gene,V gene,CDR3 DNA,CDR3 protein
14,.,TRGJ1/TRGJ2,TRGV2,TGTGCCACCTGGGACGGGCTGTTTTATTATAAGAAACTCTTT,CATWDGLFYYKKLF
13,.,TRGJ1/TRGJ2,TRGV4,TGTGCCACCTGGGATGGGGACTATTATAAGAAACTCTTT,CATWDGDYYKKLF
13,few,TRGJ1/TRGJ2,TRGV9,TGTGCCTTGTGGGAGGTGCATGAAGATAAGAAACTCTTT,CALWEVHEDKKLF
13,few,TRGJP1,TRGV2,TGTGCCACCTGGGACATCACTGGTTGGTTCAAGATATTT,CATWDITGWFKIF
14,.,TRGJ1/TRGJ2,TRGV3,TGTGCCACCTGGGACAGCCAGAATTATTATAAGAGACTCTTT,CATWDSQNYYKRLF
12,few,TRGJ1/TRGJ2,TRGV2,TGTGCCACCCCTAACTCTTATTATAAGAAACTCTTT,CATPNSYYKKLF
14,.,TRGJ1/TRGJ2,TRGV5,TGTGCCACCTGGGACAGGCTGTGGGTTTATAAGAAACTCTTT,CATWDRLWVYKKLF
15,.,TRGJP1,TRGV4,TGTGCCACCTGGGATACCTATACCACTGGTTGGTTCAAGATATTT,CATWDTYTTGWFKIF
14,few,TRGJ1/TRGJ2,TRGV2,TGTGCCACCTGGGATGCCCTGAGTTATTATAAGAAACTCTTT,CATWDALSYYKKLF
15,.,TRGJ1/TRGJ2,TRGV2,TGTGCCACCTGGGACGGGCCGCGGGGTTATTATAAGAAACTCTTT,CATWDGPRGYYKKLF
14,few,TRGJ1/TRGJ2,TRGV5,TGTGCCACCTGGGATGGTAAATTTTATTATAAGAAACTCTTT,CATWDGKFYYKKLF